The 3 T cell receptor beta chains below all came from one sample that was sequenced in a study of shared clonotypes between healthy human individuals. Profiling relied on immunoSEQ multiplex PCR, and the TCRdb table lists in-frame clones only, not all of them. The table has about a million clones, approximately 76% seen once; the top ten hold 1.4%. Sequenced material: memory CD4+ T cells sorted from blood. Stated subset: CD45RA-negative fraction. The receptors here all came from a man younger than 35 in good health.

This chain links TRBV6-5 with TRBJ1-6; a possible D gene is TRBD1 (5 bases). CDR1 and CDR2 (germline): MNHEY, SVGAGI. Trimming shortened V by 6 bases and J by 6 bases, and 12 bases separated the two germline ends. This CDR3 spans 14 amino acids. CDR3 sequence: CASSRQKPNSPLHF. The CDR3 DNA reads as TGTGCCAGCAGCCGACAGAAACCTAATTCACCCCTCCACTTT.

For this clone: At the DNA level, this CDR3 is encoded by other sequences in the same sample as well. The chain carries TRBV11-2 and TRBJ1-4; the D is unclear. V shed 8 bases and J shed 2 bases, with 9 bases lying between them. The CDR3 runs to 13 residues. Germline CDR1 reads SGHAT; CDR2 reads FQNNGV. The CDR3 DNA is TGTGCCAGCTCACTGGGGACTAATGAAAAACTGTTTTTT. It yields the protein CASSLGTNEKLFF.

The chain employs TRBV2 and TRBJ1-1, with a possible D match to TRBD1 (6 bases). V was pared by 10 bases and J by 0 bases, with 18 bases between. Germline V gene sequence: CDR1 SNHLY, CDR2 FYNNEI. The CDR3 contains 15 residues. CDR3 bases: TGTGCCACTTTTTTCGGGGGGGCCTTGAACACTGAAGCTTTCTTT. Its translation is CATFFGGALNTEAFF.